The entry below describes one T cell receptor beta chain. As handled by the study authors: Estimates of nucleated cell counts were drawn from the amplification of reference gene primers. Clones were read by immunoSEQ multiplex PCR, and TCRdb kept only the in-frame ones, dropping some. The V and J calls and the clone size are those of that table, but D and trimming were determined from the DNA. This table has just over 90,000 clones, 70% to 85% appearing once. This sample stems from a study of blood T cell repertoires in COVID-19. As for the study in general: The origin of the acute and convalescent COVID-19 samples was the United States, Italy and Spain. PBMCs, B-cell-depleted T cells, or T cells were the source of the cDNA or gDNA that made up the material.

This CDR3 contains 14 residues. Per germline, CDR1 SNHLY and CDR2 FYNNEI. The ends were cut back, 5 bases at V and 9 bases at J, with 14 bases in the middle. The source is a man in his sixties or seventies with acute or convalescent COVID-19. This chain uses TRBV2 with TRBJ1-6; the D is unclear. The sequenced sample was peripheral blood. Here the CDR3 reads CASSPTGIASPLHF. The CDR3 nucleotides read TGTGCCAGCAGTCCCACCGGGATCGCTTCACCCCTCCACTTT.